What follows are 11 T cell receptor beta chains derived from one specimen sequenced in a study of CD8+CD57+ T cells in acquired aplastic anemia. Only patients with CD8+CD57+ cell expansion on flow cytometry were chosen for sequencing. It was genomic DNA that served as the template for profiling TCR beta VDJ and CDR3. TCRdb re-called the reads with MiXCR, one entry per CDR3 protein. The table records hundreds of thousands of distinct CDR3 sequences, roughly 82% of them present only once. Material for sequencing was sorted CD4+, CD8+, or CD8+CD57+ T cells (not recorded which) from PBMCs. The source is a human donor with aplastic anemia.

Turning to this clonotype: Its ends do not fully match the called genes, so a read error is possible. The V call is TRBV7-2, the J call TRBJ2-1; D remains ambiguous. CDR1 SGHTA and CDR2 FQGNSA come from the germline V gene. The length of the CDR3 is 15 residues. The DNA of the CDR3 is TGCGCCAGCAGCTTATCCACCGGTACCTGCAATCAGCCCTTCTTC. Protein: CASSLSTGTCNQPFF.

This clonotype turned up a few times. The V gene is TRBV2, the J gene TRBJ1-2, with D tentatively TRBD1 (5 bases). This CDR3 region has 14 residues. Trimming took 3 bases from V and 3 from J, leaving 11 bases between them. Germline CDR1 SNHLY, CDR2 FYNNEI. The CDR3 DNA reads TGTGCCAGCAGTGATGGGGGGGAGGACTATGGCTACACCTTC. It translates to CASSDGGEDYGYTF.

This clonotype showed up just a few times. The chain links TRBV19 to TRBJ2-3; D is perhaps TRBD1 or TRBD2 (6 bases each). Deletions cut 8 bases from V and 5 bases from J, with 14 bases between. This CDR3 contains 13 residues. Germline CDR1 LNHDA, CDR2 SQIVND (reference sequence). As DNA, the CDR3 is TGTGCCAGTGGACAGAGCGGGTTAGATACGCAGTATTTT. Amino acid sequence: CASGQSGLDTQYF.

The gene calls are TRBV4-1 and TRBJ2-7, with a tentative D call TRBD2 (7 bases). This CDR3 is 14 amino acids long. Germline V gene data show CDR1 as MGHRA and CDR2 as YSYEKL. V shed 5 bases and J shed 4 bases, with 15 bases lying between them. The CDR3 nucleotides are TGCGCCAGCAGCAGAGGGGGGGGAAGGTACGAGCAGTACGTC. Translation gives CASSRGGGRYEQYV.

This rearrangement joins TRBV7-8 to TRBJ1-2; TRBD1 matches 7 bases. The V segment lost 3 bases and the J segment 9 bases; nucleotides outside the gene matches: 16. The CDR3 totals 16 residues. The germline V gene encodes CDR1 SGHVS and CDR2 FQNEAQ. The CDR3 is CASSFHTDGTAYCYTF. CDR3 sequence (DNA): TGTGCCAGCAGCTTTCATACAGACGGGACAGCATATTGCTACACCTTC. The whole variable domain, filled in from reference TRBV7-8 and TRBJ1-2, reads GAGVSQSPRYKVAKRGQDVALRCDPISGHVSLFWYQQALGQGPEFLTYFQNEAQLDKSGLPSDRFFAERPEGSVSTLKIQRTQQEDSAVYLCASSFHTDGTAYCYTFGSGTRLTVV.

This clonotype has ten or more counts. The chain has TRBV4-3 and TRBJ1-6; 7 bases agree with TRBD1. In germline, CDR1 is LGHNA, CDR2 YSLEER. Trimming at V came to 0 bases and at J to 7 bases, leaving 3 bases not matched to a gene. The CDR3 is 15 amino acids. CDR3 in amino acids: CASSQDGTENSPLHF. CDR3 sequence (DNA): TGCGCCAGCAGCCAAGATGGGACAGAGAATTCACCCCTCCACTTT.

V gene TRBV7-2 combines with J gene TRBJ1-2; 8 bases are shared with TRBD1. CDR3 size: 15 residues. Germline lookup yields CDR1 SGHTA and CDR2 FQGNSA. The ends lost 0 bases at V and 8 bases at J; junction bases unmatched: 8. CDR3: CASSLARTGQGGYTF. The CDR3 DNA is TGTGCCAGCAGCTTAGCGAGGACAGGGCAGGGAGGCTACACCTTC.

The rearrangement joins TRBV9 to TRBJ1-2; D perhaps matches TRBD1 (6 bases). This CDR3 has 15 residues. Germline V gene lookup returns CDR1 SGDLS and CDR2 YYNGEE. The V end lost 7 bases, the J end lost 5 bases, and 21 bases lay between the germline ends. The CDR3 bases are TGTGCCAGCGGATTGGCTGGGGACATCCAGTATGGCTACACCTTC. It codes for CASGLAGDIQYGYTF.

Remarks on this clonotype: Germline and junction disagree at one end, which may indicate a read error. The chain joins TRBV5-1 to TRBJ2-1, with TRBD2 matching 9 bases. This CDR3 comprises 16 residues. Germline V gives CDR1 SGHRS, CDR2 YFSETQ. The CDR3 reads CACSLQASGGSDEQFF. The CDR3 bases are TGTGCCTGCAGCTTGCAAGCGAGCGGGGGGAGCGATGAGCAGTTCTTC. Variable domain in full (rest from reference TRBV5-1 and TRBJ2-1): KAGVTQTPRYLIKTRGQQVTLSCSPISGHRSVSWYQQTPGQGLQFLFEYFSETQRNKGNFPGRFSGRQFSNSRSEMNVSTLELGDSALYLCACSLQASGGSDEQFFGPGTRLTVL.

The genes are TRBV20-1 and TRBJ2-2; 7 bases are shared with TRBD2. The V segment lost 1 base and the J segment 3 bases; nucleotides outside the gene matches: 5. CDR1 is DFQATT, CDR2 SNEGSKA, per germline (reference sequence). This CDR3 has 15 amino acids. The CDR3 DNA reads as TGCAGTGCTAGAGGGGGGAGGGGAGACACCGGGGAGCTGTTTTTT. It specifies CSARGGRGDTGELFF.

A single count supports this clonotype. Here the CDR3 omits its conserved ending phenylalanine or tryptophan, so a read error is the likely source. The limits of the CDR3 on the DNA are not certain, so only TCRdb's listed CDR3 is given. The genes are TRBV19 and TRBJ2-1; the table's TRBD2 call for D was not verified on the DNA. Germline CDR1 is LNHDA and CDR2 is SQIVND (reference sequence). The length of the CDR3 is 16 amino acids, counting both ends. The CDR3 reads CASSLASGACNEQLFV.